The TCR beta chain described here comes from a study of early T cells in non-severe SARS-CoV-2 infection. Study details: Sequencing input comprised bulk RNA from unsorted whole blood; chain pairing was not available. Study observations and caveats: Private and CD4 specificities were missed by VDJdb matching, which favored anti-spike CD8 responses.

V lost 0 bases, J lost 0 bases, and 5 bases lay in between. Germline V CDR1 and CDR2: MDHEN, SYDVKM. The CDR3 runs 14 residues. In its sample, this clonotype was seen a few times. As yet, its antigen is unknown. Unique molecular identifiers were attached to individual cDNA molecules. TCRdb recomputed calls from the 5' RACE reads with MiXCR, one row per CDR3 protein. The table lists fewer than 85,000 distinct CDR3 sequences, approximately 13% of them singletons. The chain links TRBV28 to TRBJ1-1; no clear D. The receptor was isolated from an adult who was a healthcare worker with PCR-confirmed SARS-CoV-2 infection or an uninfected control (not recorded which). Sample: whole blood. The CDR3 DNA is TGTGCCAGCAGTTTATGGTATATGAACACTGAAGCTTTCTTT. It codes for CASSLWYMNTEAFF.